These T cell receptor beta chains were read from a single sample in a study of human T cells and chemical hapten exposure. TCRdb re-analysed the RACE reads in MiXCR, keeping a single row per CDR3 protein. This sample has about 260,000 distinct CDR3 sequences; 7.5% to 9% occur once, and the top ten carry over 2%. The source material was whole blood, sampled in connection with sensitization to the hapten diphenylcyclopropenone (DPC). These receptor sequences come from a woman between 40 and 55 years old with alopecia areata. Some clones in this sample may be carry-over from other donors' samples. The CDR3 runs from the conserved cysteine through the conserved F or W. The D gene is left open where the match is weak. Clone size is shown for a subset of rows, as once, few, many or a class of expanded clone.

DNA	CDR3	V	J	size	D
TGCGCCAGCAGCGGCTTAGCGGGAGTGGCCTACAATGAGCAGTTCTTC	CASSGLAGVAYNEQFF	TRBV4-1	TRBJ2-1	-	TRBD2
TGTGCCAGCAGCCCCGACAGGGGGCGTACTAATGAAAAACTGTTTTTT	CASSPDRGRTNEKLFF	TRBV7-2	TRBJ1-4	few	TRBD1
TGCAGTGCTCCGCCGACTTCGCTAGCGGAGCAGTACTTC	CSAPPTSLAEQYF	TRBV20-1	TRBJ2-7	few	-
TGTGCCAGCAGTGGAATGGACGGGAGTCTGGCAGATACGCAGTATTTT	CASSGMDGSLADTQYF	TRBV5-6	TRBJ2-3	-	-
TGTGCCAGCAGTTTTGGGGACTATGGCTACACCTTC	CASSFGDYGYTF	TRBV6-2/TRBV6-3	TRBJ1-2	many	-
TGCGCCAGCAGCCCGCCGACAGGGATGAGGACCAACACTGAAGCTTTCTTT	CASSPPTGMRTNTEAFF	TRBV5-1	TRBJ1-1	-	TRBD1
TGTGCCACCAGCAGAGATCATTGGGGCGAAAACATTCAGTACTTC	CATSRDHWGENIQYF	TRBV15	TRBJ2-4	-	-
TGCAGCGTCGGGGACAGGGGCTACTACACCTTC	CSVGDRGYYTF	TRBV29-1	TRBJ1-2	few	TRBD1
TGTGCCAGCAGTCCCCGGCACCTGGGCAGGGCGTACGAGCAGTACTTC	CASSPRHLGRAYEQYF	TRBV28	TRBJ2-7	many	-
TGCGCCAGCAGCCAAGATAAGGGATATGGCCAAGAGACCCAGTACTTC	CASSQDKGYGQETQYF	TRBV4-1	TRBJ2-5	few	-
TGTGCCAGCACAGCTCTCTACGAGCAGTACTTC	CASTALYEQYF	TRBV28	TRBJ2-7	few	-
TGTGCCAGCACCCGGACAGGGCCCTACAATGAGCAGTTCTTC	CASTRTGPYNEQFF	TRBV28	TRBJ2-1	-	TRBD1
TGTGCCAGCAGCTTAAATTTCGGGGGCGCGAGCCCTGAAGCTTTCTTT	CASSLNFGGASPEAFF	TRBV7-2	TRBJ1-1	-	-
TGTGCCAGCAGTTTCGTCGCAGGGACTAGCGAGCAGTACTTC	CASSFVAGTSEQYF	TRBV28	TRBJ2-7	-	TRBD2
TGTGCCAGTAGTTGGACAGGGGGTAGCAATCAGCCCCAGCATTTT	CASSWTGGSNQPQHF	TRBV19	TRBJ1-5	few	TRBD1
TGTGCCAGCAGACAACCGGGACAGGGGAATGAGCAGTTCTTC	CASRQPGQGNEQFF	TRBV6-6	TRBJ2-1	many	TRBD1
TGCGCCAGCAGCTTGGCGGCTCATTCCTACGACCAGTACTTC	CASSLAAHSYDQYF	TRBV5-1	TRBJ2-7	-	-
TGTGCCAGCAGCTATGACAGGGGGCCCTACGAGCAGTACTTC	CASSYDRGPYEQYF	TRBV6-1	TRBJ2-7	few	TRBD1
TGTGCCAGCAGCTTTTTTATCGGGAGCACCGGGGAGCTGTTTTTT	CASSFFIGSTGELFF	TRBV7-9	TRBJ2-2	few	-
TGTGCCAGCAGTGGCGGCAGGGGAGGCGATCTTAATTACGAGCAGTACTTC	CASSGGRGGDLNYEQYF	TRBV6-6	TRBJ2-7	few	-
TGCAGTGCTAGAAGTGGGACCGCCTACAATGAGCAGTTCTTC	CSARSGTAYNEQFF	TRBV20-1	TRBJ2-1	many	-
TGTGCCAGCGATAGAGAGAGCTCTGGAAACACCATATATTTT	CASDRESSGNTIYF	TRBV2	TRBJ1-3	many	-
TGTGCCAGCAGCCCCACGATCGACAGGGGAGGAGAGACCCAGTACTTC	CASSPTIDRGGETQYF	TRBV6-2/TRBV6-3	TRBJ2-5	few	TRBD1
TGTGCCAGCAGCCAAGGAAGGGGGAGGTTTGGCTACACCTTC	CASSQGRGRFGYTF	TRBV3-1	TRBJ1-2	-	-
TGTGCCAGCAGCCCGGACGGGCAGAGGGCCCAGTACTTC	CASSPDGQRAQYF	TRBV14	TRBJ2-5	-	-
TGCGCCAGCAGCCACGGACAGAACTCTGGAAACACCATATATTTT	CASSHGQNSGNTIYF	TRBV4-3	TRBJ1-3	-	-
TGTGCCAGCAGCTTACTTCAAGGGTCACCCACCTACGAGCAGTACTTC	CASSLLQGSPTYEQYF	TRBV11-2	TRBJ2-7	-	-
TGCAGTGCTAGAGTGGGGGGTCCAGCACACTACGAGCAGTACTTC	CSARVGGPAHYEQYF	TRBV20-1	TRBJ2-7	few	-
TGCGCCAGCAGCTCCAGGACTAGCGGGAACCACAATGAGCAGTTCTTC	CASSSRTSGNHNEQFF	TRBV5-1	TRBJ2-1	few	TRBD2
TGCAGTGCTCCTACCAGGGGGGGGAGCAATCAGCCCCAGCATTTT	CSAPTRGGSNQPQHF	TRBV20-1	TRBJ1-5	many	TRBD1
TGTGCCAGCAGCTCTTATGGAGGCGGTGAAAAACTGTTTTTT	CASSSYGGGEKLFF	TRBV7-9	TRBJ1-4	-	-
TGCAGTGCCAAAATTGCAACCTACGAGCAGTACTTC	CSAKIATYEQYF	TRBV20-1	TRBJ2-7	few	-
TGCAGCGTCGCCCAGGGGGCAACGACAGATACGCAGTATTTT	CSVAQGATTDTQYF	TRBV29-1	TRBJ2-3	-	TRBD1
TGCGCCAGCAGCTTGGCCATCTTTGGTGAGCAGTTCTTC	CASSLAIFGEQFF	TRBV5-1	TRBJ2-1	few	-
TGTGCCAGCAGTTTAGGGGGGGCCATCCAAGAGACCCAGTACTTC	CASSLGGAIQETQYF	TRBV12-3/TRBV12-4	TRBJ2-5	few	-
TGTGCCAGCAGTTACTCGAGGGTAGGAACCTTCTACGAGCAGTACTTC	CASSYSRVGTFYEQYF	TRBV6-5	TRBJ2-7	few	-
TGTGCCAGCAGCTTGACAGGGGACGGAGAAAAACTGTTTTTT	CASSLTGDGEKLFF	TRBV7-9	TRBJ1-4	few	TRBD1